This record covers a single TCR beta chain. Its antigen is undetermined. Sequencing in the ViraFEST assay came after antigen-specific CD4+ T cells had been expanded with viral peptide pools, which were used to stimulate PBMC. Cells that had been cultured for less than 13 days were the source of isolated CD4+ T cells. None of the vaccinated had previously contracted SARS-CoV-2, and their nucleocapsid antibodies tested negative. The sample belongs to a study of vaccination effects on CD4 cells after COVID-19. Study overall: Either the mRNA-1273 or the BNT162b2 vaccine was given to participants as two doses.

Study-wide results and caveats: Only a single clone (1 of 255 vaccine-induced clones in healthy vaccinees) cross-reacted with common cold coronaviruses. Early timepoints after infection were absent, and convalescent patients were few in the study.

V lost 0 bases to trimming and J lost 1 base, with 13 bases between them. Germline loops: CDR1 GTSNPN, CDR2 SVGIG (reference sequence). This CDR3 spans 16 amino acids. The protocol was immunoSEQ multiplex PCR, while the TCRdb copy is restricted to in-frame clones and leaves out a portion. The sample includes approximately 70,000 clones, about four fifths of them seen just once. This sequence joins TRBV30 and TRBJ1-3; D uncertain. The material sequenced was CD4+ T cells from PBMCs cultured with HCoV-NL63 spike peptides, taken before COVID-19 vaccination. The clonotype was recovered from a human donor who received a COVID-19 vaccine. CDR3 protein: CAWSVSLSRSGNTIYF. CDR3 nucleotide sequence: TGTGCCTGGAGTGTAAGTCTCTCGCGGTCTGGAAACACCATATATTTT. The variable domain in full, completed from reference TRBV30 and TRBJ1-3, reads SQTIHQWPATLVQPVGSPLSLECTVEGTSNPNLYWYRQAAGRGLQLLFYSVGIGQISSEVPQNLSASRPQDRQFILSSKKLLLSDSGFYLCAWSVSLSRSGNTIYFGEGSWLTVV.